Presented here are 30 T cell receptor beta chains from one specimen sequenced in a study of shared clonotypes between healthy human individuals. As defined, naive CD8 cells were CD45RO-negative and positively selected for CCR7, with terminally differentiated effector memory CD45RA+ cells excluded. Produced via immunoSEQ multiplex PCR; TCRdb's table is partial and in-frame only. This table holds roughly 2 million clones, about 95% found once. The material sequenced was naive CD8+ T cells sorted from blood. These receptors came from a young man in good health.

CDR3 protein: CASSTQVNSNQPQHF. DNA for the CDR3: TGTGCCAGCAGTACACAAGTGAATAGCAATCAGCCCCAGCATTTT. V gene TRBV27 combines with J gene TRBJ1-5; D is unresolved. The CDR3 is made up of 15 amino acids. CDR1 and CDR2 from the germline V gene are MNHEY and SMNVEV (reference sequence). V lost 5 bases, J lost 0 bases, and 11 bases lay in between.

The chain combines TRBV5-6 with TRBJ1-6, with D uncertain. This CDR3 comprises 14 residues. Deletions cut 2 bases from V and 5 bases from J, with 8 bases between. Germline V gene sequence: CDR1 SGHDT, CDR2 YYEEEE. This CDR3 reads CASSLWQDNSPLHF. The CDR3 region has the DNA TGTGCCAGCAGCTTATGGCAGGATAATTCACCCCTCCACTTT.

The chain carries TRBV5-4 and TRBJ2-7; D is unresolved. The V end lost 5 bases, the J end lost 5 bases, and 8 bases lay between the germline ends. Germline V gene lookup returns CDR1 SGHNT and CDR2 YYREEE (reference sequence). The CDR3 sequence is 11 residues long. The CDR3, as DNA: TGTGCCAGCAGTTCGATTAACGAGCAGTACTTC. As protein: CASSSINEQYF.

CDR3 nucleotide sequence: TGTGCCAGCAGCCAGATGGACCTTGGAGAAAAACTGTTTTTT. Translated: CASSQMDLGEKLFF. The genes are TRBV7-9 and TRBJ1-4; no reliable D call. Germline values: CDR1 SEHNR, CDR2 FQNEAQ (reference sequence). Trimming left V 5 bases short and J 8 bases short, with 15 bases between. The CDR3 spans 14 residues.

This chain links TRBV6-6 with TRBJ1-1; possibly TRBD1 for D (5 bases). The CDR3 has 12 residues. From germline, CDR1 is MNHNY and CDR2 SVGAGI (reference sequence). Between the trimmed V and J ends, which lost 8 bases and 4 bases, there was a span of 11 bases. CDR3 coding DNA: TGTGCCAGCCTCAGGGAAGGCACTGAAGCTTTCTTT. It translates to CASLREGTEAFF.

The sample holds one count of this clone. The rearrangement uses TRBV10-3 and TRBJ2-3; 8 bases are shared with TRBD2. Germline-derived CDR1 and CDR2 are ENHRY and SYGVKD. This CDR3 comprises 15 residues. J was trimmed by 0 bases and V by 2 bases; bases with no gene match: 1. CDR3 DNA sequence: TGTGCCATCAGTGAGGGACTAGCAAGCACAGATACGCAGTATTTT. Translated: CAISEGLASTDTQYF.

This sequence joins TRBV27 and TRBJ1-1; TRBD1 might be the D (6 bases). V was trimmed by 9 bases and J by 2 bases, leaving 19 bases between them. Germline V CDR1 and CDR2: MNHEY, SMNVEV (reference sequence). The CDR3 contains 15 residues. The CDR3 loop reads CASHLTGTINTEAFF. Written as DNA, the CDR3 is TGTGCCAGTCACCTAACCGGGACAATTAACACTGAAGCTTTCTTT.

The chain is built from TRBV2 and TRBJ2-7; D unclear. CDR1 is SNHLY and CDR2 is FYNNEI in the germline V gene. V lost 8 bases to trimming and J lost 1 base, with 12 bases between them. There are 13 residues in the CDR3. The chain's CDR3 is CASLLLNSYEQYF. CDR3 in DNA: TGTGCCAGCCTATTGTTAAATTCCTACGAGCAGTACTTC.

V usage is TRBV19 and J usage is TRBJ1-2; no definite D call. The V end was cut by 6 bases, the J end by 3 bases, with 11 bases between. This CDR3 is built from 13 residues. Germline CDR1 is LNHDA and CDR2 is SQIVND (reference sequence). For the CDR3, the DNA is TGTGCCAGTAGCCCTGAAGATTACTATGGCTACACCTTC. Its translation is CASSPEDYYGYTF.

J is TRBJ1-4 and V is TRBV28, with D perhaps TRBD1 (6 bases). Germline V gene lookup returns CDR1 MDHEN and CDR2 SYDVKM. V shed 8 bases and J shed 1 base, with 17 bases lying between them. CDR3 size: 16 residues. The CDR3 is CASWGPRTETNEKLFF. The CDR3, as DNA: TGTGCCAGCTGGGGACCTAGGACAGAAACTAATGAAAAACTGTTTTTT.

The rearrangement links TRBV5-4 to TRBJ1-2, with D perhaps matching TRBD1 (6 bases). This CDR3 comprises 13 residues. The germline CDR1 and CDR2 sequences are SGHNT and YYREEE (reference sequence). V was cut by 6 bases and J by 7 bases, with 16 bases left in between. The CDR3 DNA reads as TGTGCCAGCACGACCGGGGAGGGGGGTGGCTACACCTTC. Translated: CASTTGEGGGYTF.

The rearrangement joins TRBV9 to TRBJ2-3, with a weak D call TRBD1 (5 bases). V lost 4 bases and J lost 4, with 10 bases in between. This CDR3 comprises 13 residues. Germline V CDR1 and CDR2: SGDLS, YYNGEE. The DNA for the CDR3 is TGTGCCAGCAGCCTCGACAGCTCAGATACGCAGTATTTT. Protein: CASSLDSSDTQYF.

CDR3 DNA: TGCGCCAGCAGTCACGCCCGCCAAGGAATCCAAAGCAATCAGCCCCAGCATTTT. Translation gives CASSHARQGIQSNQPQHF. The chain recombines TRBV23-1 with TRBJ1-5; D is uncertain. Being an ORF, TRBV23-1 has a function that is uncertain. CDR3 length equals 18 residues. V was shortened by 3 bases and J by 1 base, with 19 bases between the two germline ends.

The chain employs TRBV28 and TRBJ2-7; D possibly matches TRBD1 or TRBD2 (5 bases each). Looked up from germline, CDR1 is MDHEN and CDR2 is SYDVKM. The V end lost 6 bases, the J end lost 6 bases, and 21 bases lay between the germline ends. The CDR3 contains 15 residues. CDR3 residues: CASSREWGINVEQYF. CDR3 coding DNA: TGTGCCAGCAGCCGGGAATGGGGGATAAACGTCGAGCAGTACTTC.

This clone was seen just once. The chain links TRBV30 to TRBJ2-7, with D perhaps matching TRBD1 (6 bases). The germline V gene has CDR1 GTSNPN and CDR2 SVGIG (reference sequence). Deletions cut 2 bases from V and 5 bases from J, with 19 bases between. The CDR3 loop spans 15 amino acids. CDR3 nucleotide sequence: TGTGCCTGGAGTCTTACAGGGTTTGCCCTTGACGAGCAGTACTTC. Encoded protein: CAWSLTGFALDEQYF.

The J gene is TRBJ1-1, the V gene TRBV6-6; the match to TRBD1 covers 7 bases. CDR1 is MNHNY, CDR2 SVGAGI, per germline (reference sequence). The CDR3 contains 15 residues. V dropped 2 bases and J dropped 4; count of bases not matched to a gene: 7. CDR3 residues: CASSYDRGLVTEAFF. The CDR3 DNA follows: TGTGCCAGCAGTTACGATAGGGGGCTAGTCACTGAAGCTTTCTTT.

The genes are TRBV6-1 and TRBJ2-1; either TRBD1 or TRBD2 may supply D (5 bases each). This CDR3 has 16 residues. Germline V lookup: CDR1 MNHNS, CDR2 SASEGT. V shed 4 bases and J shed 2 bases, with 15 bases lying between them. The CDR3 region is CASSVGVVNTYNEQFF. CDR3 DNA: TGTGCCAGCAGTGTGGGGGTGGTGAATACCTACAATGAGCAGTTCTTC.

The chain links TRBV5-1 to TRBJ2-7, with a tentative D call TRBD2 (6 bases). Trimming stripped 0 bases from V and 1 base from J, with 11 bases between. The germline CDR1 and CDR2 sequences are SGHRS and YFSETQ. CDR3 length: 15 residues. CDR3 loop: CASSLEPGLSYEQYF. The CDR3, as DNA: TGCGCCAGCAGCTTGGAGCCGGGACTGTCCTACGAGCAGTACTTC.

This chain connects TRBV4-1 to TRBJ1-6, with a weak D call TRBD1 (5 bases). The CDR3 is 15 residues long. The V gene's germline CDR1 is MGHRA and CDR2 YSYEKL. V was cut by 3 bases and J by 9 bases, with 15 bases left in between. The CDR3 DNA is TGCGCCAGCAGCCATCGACTCGGGGGGGGTTCACCCCTCCACTTT. Residues: CASSHRLGGGSPLHF.

The chain carries TRBV13 and TRBJ2-7; tentatively, D is TRBD1 or TRBD2 (5 bases each). Trimming stripped 5 bases from V and 0 bases from J, with 14 bases between. This CDR3 contains 15 residues. The germline V gene has CDR1 PRHDT and CDR2 FYEKMQ (reference sequence). The CDR3: CASSPPGPISYEQYF. The CDR3 nucleotides are TGTGCCAGCAGCCCTCCGGGACCCATCTCCTACGAGCAGTACTTC.

CDR3 in DNA: TGTGCCAGCAGCGCAGCAGCCGGGGGCTCCTACAATGAGCAGTTCTTC. The encoded protein is CASSAAAGGSYNEQFF. The chain joins TRBV9 to TRBJ2-1; TRBD2 is a possible D gene (6 bases). Trimming removed 3 bases at V and 0 bases at J, with 13 bases between. The CDR3 covers 16 residues. CDR1 and CDR2 (germline): SGDLS, YYNGEE.

V gene TRBV7-6 combines with J gene TRBJ1-4; 10 bases map to TRBD1. The ends lost 5 bases at V and 8 bases at J; junction bases unmatched: 11. This CDR3 has 16 residues. Germline loops: CDR1 SGHVS, CDR2 FNYEAQ. As DNA, the CDR3 is TGTGCCAGCAGCGACCGTGACAGGGGGCTACGGGAAAAACTGTTTTTT. The encoded protein is CASSDRDRGLREKLFF.

Of note for this clone: The sample has other DNA sequences that encode this CDR3 too. The chain employs TRBV7-2 and TRBJ2-5; D call uncertain. The germline V gene encodes CDR1 SGHTA and CDR2 FQGNSA. This CDR3 is 13 amino acids long. V lost 1 base and J 5 bases, leaving 8 bases between the germline ends. DNA for the CDR3: TGTGCCAGCAGCTTAGGAGGTTTGGAGACCCAGTACTTC. It yields the protein CASSLGGLETQYF.

Regarding this clone: Sequence at one end of the junction differs from germline and may be a read error. V gene TRBV7-7 combines with J gene TRBJ2-7; D is undetermined. CDR3 length equals 13 residues. The germline V gene encodes CDR1 SSHAT and CDR2 FNYEAQ (reference sequence). This CDR3 is CASSLDPETEQYF. In nucleotides, the CDR3 is TGTGCTAGCAGCTTAGACCCAGAAACCGAGCAGTACTTC.

The J gene is TRBJ1-5, the V gene TRBV30, with a possible D match to TRBD1 (5 bases). Germline CDR1 and CDR2: GTSNPN and SVGIG (reference sequence). This CDR3 contains 14 residues. Trimming cost V 0 bases and J 8 bases, with 14 bases left between them. The CDR3 protein is CAWSVGGAREPQHF. In nucleotides, the CDR3 is TGTGCCTGGAGTGTAGGTGGGGCGCGGGAGCCCCAGCATTTT.

This chain links TRBV4-1 with TRBJ1-3; D is uncertain. Per the germline V gene, CDR1 is MGHRA and CDR2 is YSYEKL. V was cut by 1 base and J by 0 bases, with 19 bases left in between. The CDR3 is made up of 19 amino acids. The CDR3 region has the DNA TGCGCCAGCAGCCAAGGCCGTGGGGTTACAGCGACCTCTGGAAACACCATATATTTT. Protein product: CASSQGRGVTATSGNTIYF.

V is TRBV5-4 and J is TRBJ2-1; D is unclear. Germline V lookup: CDR1 SGHNT, CDR2 YYREEE (reference sequence). The germline V and J ends were trimmed by 1 base and 8 bases, with 13 bases remaining between them. CDR3 size: 14 residues. In DNA form, the CDR3 reads TGTGCCAGCAGCTTGCCCCCATCGGGTTATGAGCAGTTCTTC. As protein: CASSLPPSGYEQFF.

The CDR3 sequence is CAWSIGNLETQYF. The CDR3 DNA is TGTGCCTGGAGTATCGGTAATTTGGAGACCCAGTACTTC. The rearrangement uses TRBV30 and TRBJ2-5; D remains ambiguous. V dropped 2 bases and J dropped 5 bases, with 12 bases sitting between them. The CDR3 extends over 13 amino acids. Germline V gene data show CDR1 as GTSNPN and CDR2 as SVGIG (reference sequence).

The rearrangement joins TRBV4-1 to TRBJ1-1; D gene ambiguous. V lost 6 bases, J lost 1 base, and 9 bases lay in between. The CDR3 is 13 residues long. From germline, CDR1 is MGHRA and CDR2 YSYEKL. CDR3 protein: CASRTTENTEAFF. The CDR3 nucleotides are TGCGCCAGCAGGACTACAGAGAACACTGAAGCTTTCTTT.

The chain has TRBV13 and TRBJ1-2; no reliable D call. The CDR3 sequence is 13 residues long. Trimming removed 2 bases from V and 8 bases from J, with 12 bases in between. The germline V gene encodes CDR1 PRHDT and CDR2 FYEKMQ (reference sequence). Here the CDR3 reads CASSLFGVGGYTF. The CDR3 nucleotides read TGTGCCAGCAGCTTATTTGGGGTGGGAGGCTACACCTTC.